These T cell receptor beta chains were read from a single sample in a study of early T cells in non-severe SARS-CoV-2 infection. In TCRdb, the 5' RACE reads were re-called with MiXCR into one record per CDR3 protein. Of about 61,000 distinct CDR3 sequences listed, 10% to 11% are singletons. The source material was whole blood. These TCRs come from an adult who was a healthcare worker with PCR-confirmed SARS-CoV-2 infection or an uninfected control (not recorded which). The CDR3 runs from the conserved cysteine through the conserved F or W. Fields, in order: V gene, clone size, J gene, D gene, CDR3 length, CDR3 DNA, CDR3 protein. The D gene is left open where the match is weak. Not every row has a clone size; where given, it reads once, few, many or a size class.

V: TRBV7-2
size: few
J: TRBJ2-2
D: -
length: 14
DNA: TGTGCCAGCAGTCTAAGTCCCCTTGCTGGGGAGCTGTTTTTT
CDR3: CASSLSPLAGELFF

V: TRBV12-3/TRBV12-4
size: many
J: TRBJ1-4
D: -
length: 20
DNA: TGTGCCAGCAGTTCTCATCACCGATTAAGCACCGTCGACGCCGATGAAAAACTGTTTTTT
CDR3: CASSSHHRLSTVDADEKLFF

V: TRBV11-2
size: many
J: TRBJ2-1
D: -
length: 13
DNA: TGTGCCAGCAGCTTCATAGGGGCGAATGAGCAGTTCTTC
CDR3: CASSFIGANEQFF

V: TRBV6-4
size: many
J: TRBJ2-2
D: TRBD1
length: 14
DNA: TGTGCCAGCAGCAGACAGGGGTCCACCGGGGAGCTGTTTTTT
CDR3: CASSRQGSTGELFF

V: TRBV6-2/TRBV6-3
size: many
J: TRBJ1-6
D: -
length: 13
DNA: TGTGCCAGCAGTTACCCAGCGGGTTCACCCCTCCACTTT
CDR3: CASSYPAGSPLHF

V: TRBV5-1
size: once
J: TRBJ1-2
D: -
length: 14
DNA: TGCGCCAGCAGCTCCGGACAGCCTGATTATGGCTACACCTTC
CDR3: CASSSGQPDYGYTF

V: TRBV6-2/TRBV6-3
size: -
J: TRBJ2-6
D: -
length: 15
DNA: TGTGCCAGCAGTTTTCGGATCTCTGGGGCCAACGTCCTGACTTTC
CDR3: CASSFRISGANVLTF

V: TRBV6-5
size: few
J: TRBJ2-4
D: -
length: 15
DNA: TGTGCCAGCAGTTACGCGGCTACCCCGGGGAACATTCAGTACTTC
CDR3: CASSYAATPGNIQYF

V: TRBV7-2
size: -
J: TRBJ2-2
D: -
length: 15
DNA: TGTGCCAGCAGCTACCCTCAGGGTTACACCGGGGAGCTGTTTTTT
CDR3: CASSYPQGYTGELFF

V: TRBV15
size: few
J: TRBJ2-4
D: -
length: 15
DNA: TGTGCCACCAGCAGTAGGGGGACACTAGGGAACATTCAGTACTTC
CDR3: CATSSRGTLGNIQYF

V: TRBV7-9
size: -
J: TRBJ2-2
D: TRBD2
length: 17
DNA: TGTGCCAGCAGCTCCCCCCTTACTAGCGGTTGGACCGGGGAGCTGTTTTTT
CDR3: CASSSPLTSGWTGELFF

V: TRBV24-1
size: few
J: TRBJ2-3
D: -
length: 13
DNA: TGTGCCACCAGTGATTTGGGGAGGGGGCCGCAGTATTTT
CDR3: CATSDLGRGPQYF

V: TRBV27
size: -
J: TRBJ2-7
D: -
length: 14
DNA: TGTGCCAGCAGCAAAGACGGCGGCAGTTACGAGCAGTACTTC
CDR3: CASSKDGGSYEQYF

V: TRBV5-1
size: -
J: TRBJ2-3
D: TRBD2
length: 14
DNA: TGCGCCAGCAGGAGGGGACTAGAGGCAGATACGCAGTATTTT
CDR3: CASRRGLEADTQYF

V: TRBV12-3/TRBV12-4
size: many
J: TRBJ1-1
D: TRBD1
length: 13
DNA: TGTGCCAGCAGTTTACAGGGGGGCTCTCAAGCTTTCTTT
CDR3: CASSLQGGSQAFF

V: TRBV5-5
size: -
J: TRBJ2-2
D: -
length: 14
DNA: TGTGCCAGCAGCTTTCACCTCTACACCGGGGAGCTGTTTTTT
CDR3: CASSFHLYTGELFF

V: TRBV20-1
size: many
J: TRBJ1-1
D: TRBD1
length: 13
DNA: TGCAGTGCCTCCGGACAGGGCATCACTGAAGCTTTCTTT
CDR3: CSASGQGITEAFF

V: TRBV30
size: few
J: TRBJ2-3
D: -
length: 15
DNA: TGTGCCTGGAGTCGTCAGGGGGGTATCACAGATACGCAGTATTTT
CDR3: CAWSRQGGITDTQYF

V: TRBV27
size: -
J: TRBJ2-1
D: TRBD2
length: 17
DNA: TGTGCCAGCAGTTCCCCGCTCAGCGGGGGGCACTACAATGAGCAGTTCTTC
CDR3: CASSSPLSGGHYNEQFF

V: TRBV6-1
size: few
J: TRBJ2-5
D: TRBD1
length: 13
DNA: TGTGCCACCCTGGGACAGGCACAAGAGACCCAGTACTTC
CDR3: CATLGQAQETQYF

V: TRBV3-1
size: many
J: TRBJ1-4
D: TRBD1
length: 16
DNA: TGTGCCAGCAGCCAAGAAGGGGGCGCAACTAATGAAAAACTGTTTTTT
CDR3: CASSQEGGATNEKLFF

V: TRBV4-1
size: few
J: TRBJ2-4
D: -
length: 13
DNA: TGCGCCAGCAGCCAGTTACCGGGACACCCGCAGTACTTC
CDR3: CASSQLPGHPQYF

V: TRBV5-1
size: many
J: TRBJ2-2
D: TRBD2
length: 17
DNA: TGCGCCGGCAGCACCCGCCCGACGGGGGGGAACACCGGGGAGCTGTTTTTT
CDR3: CAGSTRPTGGNTGELFF

V: TRBV30
size: few
J: TRBJ1-3
D: -
length: 17
DNA: TGTGCCTGGAGTGTACGAGGGGGGCTGGGGTCTGGAAACACCATATATTTT
CDR3: CAWSVRGGLGSGNTIYF

V: TRBV7-8
size: medium-sized
J: TRBJ2-7
D: TRBD1
length: 15
DNA: TGTGCCAGCAGGAGGTTCCAGGGGGTAAACTACGAGCAGTACTTC
CDR3: CASRRFQGVNYEQYF

V: TRBV6-5
size: many
J: TRBJ2-5
D: -
length: 10
DNA: TGTGCCAGCAGAGGAGAGACCCAGTACTTC
CDR3: CASRGETQYF

V: TRBV12-3/TRBV12-4
size: -
J: TRBJ1-2
D: -
length: 15
DNA: TGTGCCAGCAGTTTCATGGGCAGCCCTAACTATGGCTACACCTTC
CDR3: CASSFMGSPNYGYTF

V: TRBV7-6
size: many
J: TRBJ2-3
D: -
length: 17
DNA: TGTGCCAGCAGCTTAGTTCGACCCGGCGCCGGTGCAGATACGCAGTATTTT
CDR3: CASSLVRPGAGADTQYF

V: TRBV15
size: few
J: TRBJ2-2
D: -
length: 15
DNA: TGTGCCACCAGCAAGGGGGGGACTCGGGCCGGGGAGCTGTTTTTT
CDR3: CATSKGGTRAGELFF

V: TRBV7-9
size: many
J: TRBJ1-1
D: -
length: 15
DNA: TGTGCCAGCAGCCTAGTGTCAGGGATGAACACTGAAGCTTTCTTT
CDR3: CASSLVSGMNTEAFF

V: TRBV4-3
size: many
J: TRBJ1-6
D: -
length: 14
DNA: TGCGCCAGCAGCCTACGGGGGTCGAATTCACCCCTCCACTTT
CDR3: CASSLRGSNSPLHF

V: TRBV10-2
size: few
J: TRBJ2-7
D: -
length: 14
DNA: TGCGCCAGCAAACAGACCCTCGACACCTACGAGCAGTACTTC
CDR3: CASKQTLDTYEQYF

V: TRBV7-9
size: few
J: TRBJ2-6
D: -
length: 15
DNA: TGTGCCAGCAGCGCCGGAGTTCTGGGGGCCAACGTCCTGACTTTC
CDR3: CASSAGVLGANVLTF

V: TRBV5-1
size: many
J: TRBJ1-3
D: -
length: 16
DNA: TGCGCCAGCAGCTTGGGGTACAGGGCGAGCGGAAACACCATATATTTT
CDR3: CASSLGYRASGNTIYF

V: TRBV20-1
size: many
J: TRBJ2-5
D: TRBD2
length: 16
DNA: TGCAGTGCTAGGACTAGCGGGGGGACTCTGGGGGAGACCCAGTACTTC
CDR3: CSARTSGGTLGETQYF

V: TRBV29-1
size: few
J: TRBJ2-5
D: TRBD1
length: 16
DNA: TGCAGCGTTGAGCTTCTCCGGGACAGGTCAGAAGAGACCCAGTACTTC
CDR3: CSVELLRDRSEETQYF

V: TRBV9
size: -
J: TRBJ2-3
D: TRBD2
length: 15
DNA: TGTGCCAGCAGCGTAGTCCAGCGGGGGGCAGATACGCAGTATTTT
CDR3: CASSVVQRGADTQYF

V: TRBV29-1
size: many
J: TRBJ2-7
D: TRBD1
length: 15
DNA: TGCAGCGTTGAAGCCCCCGGGACAGGGAGGGGCGAGCAGTACTTC
CDR3: CSVEAPGTGRGEQYF

V: TRBV7-9
size: many
J: TRBJ2-1
D: -
length: 16
DNA: TGTGCCAGCAGCCTCCAAGGCACCAGCTCCTACAATGAGCAGTTCTTC
CDR3: CASSLQGTSSYNEQFF

V: TRBV29-1
size: -
J: TRBJ2-1
D: TRBD2
length: 13
DNA: TGCAGCGTGGGGACTAGCGAGTACAATGAGCAGTTCTTC
CDR3: CSVGTSEYNEQFF

V: TRBV14
size: many
J: TRBJ2-7
D: -
length: 14
DNA: TGTGCCAGCAGCCAAGATCTAGGGAACAGCGAGCAGTACTTC
CDR3: CASSQDLGNSEQYF

V: TRBV4-3
size: many
J: TRBJ1-3
D: -
length: 16
DNA: TGCGCCAGCAGCCAAGAATGGGACGTTTCGAGAAACACCATATATTTT
CDR3: CASSQEWDVSRNTIYF

V: TRBV29-1
size: few
J: TRBJ2-3
D: -
length: 14
DNA: TGCAGCGTTGATCGGCGGGGGCCCACAGATACGCAGTATTTT
CDR3: CSVDRRGPTDTQYF

V: TRBV5-1
size: few
J: TRBJ2-3
D: -
length: 14
DNA: TGCGCCAGCAGCTTGAATTGGGTGGGAGATACGCAGTATTTT
CDR3: CASSLNWVGDTQYF

V: TRBV6-1
size: many
J: TRBJ2-2
D: TRBD2
length: 15
DNA: TGTGCCAGCAGTGTACTAGCGGATAACACCGGGGAGCTGTTTTTT
CDR3: CASSVLADNTGELFF

V: TRBV5-5
size: many
J: TRBJ1-1
D: -
length: 15
DNA: TGTGCCAGCAGCTTGGTAGTGTGGCCGAACACTGAAGCTTTCTTT
CDR3: CASSLVVWPNTEAFF

V: TRBV29-1
size: medium-sized
J: TRBJ2-7
D: -
length: 11
DNA: TGCAGCGGTGGAGCCCCCTACGAGCAGTACTTC
CDR3: CSGGAPYEQYF

V: TRBV7-2
size: many
J: TRBJ2-5
D: -
length: 15
DNA: TGTGCCAGCAGCTCAACAAGGGGCCTCAAAGAGACCCAGTACTTC
CDR3: CASSSTRGLKETQYF

V: TRBV20-1
size: -
J: TRBJ1-3
D: -
length: 16
DNA: TGCAGTGCTAGAGATGGCGAACAGGTCGGTGGAAACACCATATATTTT
CDR3: CSARDGEQVGGNTIYF

V: TRBV30
size: -
J: TRBJ2-1
D: TRBD2
length: 14
DNA: TGTGCCTGTCCACGACTAGCGGGCCGAAATGAGCAGTTCTTC
CDR3: CACPRLAGRNEQFF

V: TRBV18
size: few
J: TRBJ1-2
D: -
length: 12
DNA: TGTGCCAGCTCAAGGACAGTACGGGGCTACACCTTC
CDR3: CASSRTVRGYTF

V: TRBV2
size: -
J: TRBJ1-1
D: -
length: 13
DNA: TGTGCCAGCAGCCCCCCAGCTCACACTGAAGCTTTCTTT
CDR3: CASSPPAHTEAFF

V: TRBV12-3/TRBV12-4
size: many
J: TRBJ1-2
D: TRBD1
length: 15
DNA: TGTGCCAGCAGTCCCAGACAGGGTGTAGTCTATGGCTACACCTTC
CDR3: CASSPRQGVVYGYTF

V: TRBV7-9
size: -
J: TRBJ1-1
D: -
length: 12
DNA: TGTGCCAGCAGCTTAGTTGTGGAGGGAGCTTTCTTT
CDR3: CASSLVVEGAFF

V: TRBV12-3/TRBV12-4
size: few
J: TRBJ1-6
D: -
length: 15
DNA: TGTGCCAGCAGTCCAGGCGGTGCGACTAATTCACCCCTCCACTTT
CDR3: CASSPGGATNSPLHF

V: TRBV20-1
size: few
J: TRBJ2-5
D: TRBD2
length: 14
DNA: TGCAGTGCCGCCACCGGACTAGGGGTAGAGACCCAGTACTTC
CDR3: CSAATGLGVETQYF

V: TRBV6-2/TRBV6-3
size: few
J: TRBJ1-1
D: -
length: 12
DNA: TGTGCCAGCAGACCCCCCAGCACTGAAGCTTTCTTT
CDR3: CASRPPSTEAFF